The sequence of this T cell receptor beta chain was determined in a study of blood T cell repertoires in COVID-19. Study context: From the United States, Italy and Spain came samples of acute and convalescent COVID-19. T cells, B-cell-depleted T cells, or PBMCs supplied cDNA or gDNA.

Original processing notes: Scientists estimated how many nucleated cells there were by amplifying reference gene primers. Profiled with immunoSEQ multiplex PCR; TCRdb holds only in-frame clones, not every one. The V and J calls and clone size are taken from that table; D and trimming were inferred from the DNA. This sample carries around 170,000 clones, 80% to 90% of them seen once, and the ten largest clones take 1.5% to 2%. CDR3 size: 15 residues. Germline assignment: CDR1 WSHSY and CDR2 SAAADI. J lost 2 bases, V lost 3 bases, and 5 bases had no gene match. What was sequenced was peripheral blood. The receptor was derived from a man between 18 and 35 years old who had recovered from COVID-19. The gene calls are TRBV10-2 and TRBJ2-7; 9 nucleotides agree with TRBD2. In nucleotides, the CDR3 is TGCGCCAGCAGTGATCCAGCGGGAGGCACCTACGAGCAGTACTTC. Translating it yields CASSDPAGGTYEQYF.